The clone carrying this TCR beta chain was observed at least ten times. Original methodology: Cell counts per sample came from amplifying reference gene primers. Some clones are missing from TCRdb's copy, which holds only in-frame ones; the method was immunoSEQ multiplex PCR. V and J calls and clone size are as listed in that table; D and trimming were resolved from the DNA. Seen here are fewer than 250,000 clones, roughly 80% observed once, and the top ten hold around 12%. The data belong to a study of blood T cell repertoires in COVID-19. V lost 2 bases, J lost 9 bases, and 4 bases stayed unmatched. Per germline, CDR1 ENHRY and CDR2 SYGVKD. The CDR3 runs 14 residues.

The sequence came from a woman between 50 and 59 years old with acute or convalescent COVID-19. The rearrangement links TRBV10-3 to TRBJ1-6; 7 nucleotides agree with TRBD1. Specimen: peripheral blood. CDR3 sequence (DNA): TGTGCCATCAGTGAGACAGGGGTGGGTTCACCCCTCCACTTT. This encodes CAISETGVGSPLHF.